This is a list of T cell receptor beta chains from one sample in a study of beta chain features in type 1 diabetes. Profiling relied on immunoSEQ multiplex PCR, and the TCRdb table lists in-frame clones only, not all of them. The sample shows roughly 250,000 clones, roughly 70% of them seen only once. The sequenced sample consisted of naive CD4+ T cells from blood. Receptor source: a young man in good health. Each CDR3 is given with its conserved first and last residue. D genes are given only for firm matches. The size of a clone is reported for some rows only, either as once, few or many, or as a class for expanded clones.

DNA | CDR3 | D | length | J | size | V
TGTGCCAGCAGCTTAGGAGGGACCCAGTACTTC | CASSLGGTQYF | - | 11 | TRBJ2-5 | - | TRBV7-2
TGTGCCATCCAGGGAGTATCCTACGAGCAGTACTTC | CAIQGVSYEQYF | - | 12 | TRBJ2-7 | - | TRBV10-3
TGCGCCAGCAAAGGAGGCCAGTACGAGCAGTACTTC | CASKGGQYEQYF | - | 12 | TRBJ2-7 | - | TRBV5-1
TGTGCCAGCAGACGGACGAGGACAGGGATTGTCGAGCAGTACTTC | CASRRTRTGIVEQYF | TRBD1 | 15 | TRBJ2-7 | - | TRBV6-5
TGTGCCAGCAGCCGAATTGGGCGAGACTCTGGGGCCAACGTCCTGACTTTC | CASSRIGRDSGANVLTF | - | 17 | TRBJ2-6 | - | TRBV28
TGTGCCAGCAGTGTCCCTCAGGCAGTTTATAATTCACCCCTCCACTTT | CASSVPQAVYNSPLHF | - | 16 | TRBJ1-6 | - | TRBV6-1
TGTGCCAGCAGTGAAATGGCATCGCACGAGCAGTACTTC | CASSEMASHEQYF | - | 13 | TRBJ2-7 | - | TRBV2
TGTGCCTGGACATGGGGGCTGGGCAATGAGCAGTTCTTC | CAWTWGLGNEQFF | - | 13 | TRBJ2-1 | - | TRBV30
TGTGCCAACTTAGAGGACAGGGTCAATGAGCAGTTCTTC | CANLEDRVNEQFF | TRBD1 | 13 | TRBJ2-1 | - | TRBV6-6
TGTGCCAGCAGCCAAGACAGGGCAGGCGAGCAGTACTTC | CASSQDRAGEQYF | TRBD1 | 13 | TRBJ2-7 | - | TRBV7-9
TGTGCCAGTAGTATTTTCCCGACAGGGGGAGCAGATACGCAGTATTTT | CASSIFPTGGADTQYF | TRBD1 | 16 | TRBJ2-3 | few | TRBV19
TGCGCCAGCAGTCAATCTGACGGGACAGGGTTCTACGAGCAGTACTTC | CASSQSDGTGFYEQYF | TRBD1 | 16 | TRBJ2-7 | few | TRBV23-1
TGTGCCAGCAGCGTAGAAAGCCTCCCTTTAGGCTCACCCCTCCACTTT | CASSVESLPLGSPLHF | - | 16 | TRBJ1-6 | - | TRBV9
TGTGCCAGCAGCTCCGGACAGGGGTTAGTCGATGAGCAGTTCTTC | CASSSGQGLVDEQFF | TRBD1 | 15 | TRBJ2-1 | - | TRBV7-8
TGCAGCGTTGAAGGAGTAGGGGCTTTCTTT | CSVEGVGAFF | - | 10 | TRBJ1-1 | few | TRBV29-1
TGTGCCATCAGTGAGTCGGGGAGCGAAACAGATACGCAGTATTTT | CAISESGSETDTQYF | - | 15 | TRBJ2-3 | few | TRBV10-3
TGCAGCGTTGAAGGGCAGGACTACACCTTC | CSVEGQDYTF | - | 10 | TRBJ1-2 | few | TRBV29-1
TGCAGCGTTGATCGCGGACAGAGTACGCTTGGGAATACGCAGTATTTT | CSVDRGQSTLGNTQYF | - | 16 | TRBJ2-3 | - | TRBV29-1
TGTGCCAGCAGCTTGCAGGGTTTGATCGGCAATGAGCAGTTCTTC | CASSLQGLIGNEQFF | - | 15 | TRBJ2-1 | few | TRBV5-4
TGCAGCGTGGACACAACCCCGGGACGGTGGGATGGCTACACCTTC | CSVDTTPGRWDGYTF | - | 15 | TRBJ1-2 | few | TRBV29-1
TGTGCCAGCAGTGAGTTTCCCGGGGAGCTGTTTTTT | CASSEFPGELFF | - | 12 | TRBJ2-2 | - | TRBV25-1
TGTGCCTCGAAACTGCTAGCGGAGCAAACCTACGAGCAGTACTTC | CASKLLAEQTYEQYF | TRBD2 | 15 | TRBJ2-7 | few | TRBV30
TGTGCCAGCAGCCCATATCCGGGACTAGCGGGAGATGCCGAGACCCAGTACTTC | CASSPYPGLAGDAETQYF | TRBD2 | 18 | TRBJ2-5 | - | TRBV7-9
TGTGCCAGCAGCCTTGACTCTAGCGGGGGCAAAGAGCAGTTCTTC | CASSLDSSGGKEQFF | TRBD2 | 15 | TRBJ2-1 | - | TRBV7-2
TGTGCCAGCAGTTCCGGGACAAGGCTCCAGCCCCAGCATTTT | CASSSGTRLQPQHF | - | 14 | TRBJ1-5 | - | TRBV2
TGTGCCAGCAGTTACTCGCAGACCCTTAAACATATTCAGTACTTC | CASSYSQTLKHIQYF | - | 15 | TRBJ2-4 | once | TRBV6-6
TGTGCCATCAGTGTTTACTCTGGGGCCAACGTCCTGACTTTC | CAISVYSGANVLTF | - | 14 | TRBJ2-6 | few | TRBV10-3
TGTGCCAGCAGCTTAGATCTAGTAGAGACCCAGTACTTC | CASSLDLVETQYF | - | 13 | TRBJ2-5 | few | TRBV11-2
TGTGCCAGCCGAAGACTAGCTGATGAGCAGTTCTTC | CASRRLADEQFF | TRBD2 | 12 | TRBJ2-1 | - | TRBV11-2
TGTGCCACCAGCAGAGACCCAGGGGTCGGATTTGGGGCCAACGTCCTGACTTTC | CATSRDPGVGFGANVLTF | - | 18 | TRBJ2-6 | once | TRBV15
TGTGCCAGCAGGGGCCAAGAGACCCAGTACTTC | CASRGQETQYF | - | 11 | TRBJ2-5 | - | TRBV2
TGTGCCAGCAGCTTACAGAGAAACGAGCAGTACTTC | CASSLQRNEQYF | - | 12 | TRBJ2-7 | few | TRBV7-9
TGTGCCAGCTCACCGGGCTACGAGCAGTACTTC | CASSPGYEQYF | - | 11 | TRBJ2-7 | - | TRBV18
TGTGCCAGCAGCTTAGTCTGGTCTGATGGCAATGAGCAGTTCTTC | CASSLVWSDGNEQFF | - | 15 | TRBJ2-1 | - | TRBV7-2
TGTGCCAGTAGTTCGGACAGGGCAGGCGGGGAGCTGTTTTTT | CASSSDRAGGELFF | TRBD1 | 14 | TRBJ2-2 | - | TRBV19
TGTGCCATCAGTGCCCCCACTAATGAGCAGTTCTTC | CAISAPTNEQFF | - | 12 | TRBJ2-1 | few | TRBV10-3
TGTGCCAGCAGCCGAACCTACGAGCAGTACTTC | CASSRTYEQYF | - | 11 | TRBJ2-7 | - | TRBV7-9
TGTGCCAGCAGCAGGGGACAGATAAATCAGCCCCAGCATTTT | CASSRGQINQPQHF | TRBD1 | 14 | TRBJ1-5 | - | TRBV13
TGTGCCAGCAGCCTAAGTCCGCGACGGAGGATTGACTATGGCTACACCTTC | CASSLSPRRRIDYGYTF | - | 17 | TRBJ1-2 | - | TRBV9
TGTGCCAGCAGCCTGACAGCTCTTCCCAACTATGGCTACACCTTC | CASSLTALPNYGYTF | - | 15 | TRBJ1-2 | - | TRBV7-9
TGTGCCAGTTCGGGACTAGCTCAGGGTGAGCAGTTCTTC | CASSGLAQGEQFF | TRBD2 | 13 | TRBJ2-1 | - | TRBV6-5
TGTGCCAGCAGTTTGCTGGGACAGGGAATTCAGCCCCAGCATTTT | CASSLLGQGIQPQHF | TRBD1 | 15 | TRBJ1-5 | - | TRBV27
TGTGCCAGCAGCCAGGCCTACGAGCAGTACTTC | CASSQAYEQYF | - | 11 | TRBJ2-7 | few | TRBV7-2
TGCAGCGGCAGAGCTGACTCCTATACGCAGTATTTT | CSGRADSYTQYF | - | 12 | TRBJ2-3 | - | TRBV29-1
TGTGCCACTGGAGGAGGCCGTAACTACGAGCAGTACTTC | CATGGGRNYEQYF | - | 13 | TRBJ2-7 | - | TRBV15
TGTGCCAGCATGAGGGACTCCGACCGCGAGCAGTACTTC | CASMRDSDREQYF | - | 13 | TRBJ2-7 | - | TRBV6-5
TGCAGCGGTCGACAGGGCTACGCAGATACGCAGTATTTT | CSGRQGYADTQYF | TRBD1 | 13 | TRBJ2-3 | few | TRBV29-1
TGTGCCATCAGTGAGAAGGGAGGGAAACTGTTTTTT | CAISEKGGKLFF | - | 12 | TRBJ1-4 | - | TRBV10-3
TGTGCCAGCAGTCTAGTGCCGGGACTAGCGGAGCAGTACTTC | CASSLVPGLAEQYF | TRBD2 | 14 | TRBJ2-7 | once | TRBV27
TGCAGCGCCCCCGGGACTAGCGGGAGGAGCTCCTACAATGAGCAGTTCTTC | CSAPGTSGRSSYNEQFF | TRBD2 | 17 | TRBJ2-1 | - | TRBV29-1
TGTGCCAGCAGCCGAGATCGACTAGCGGGCTGGTTCGCGGCCCAGTACTTC | CASSRDRLAGWFAAQYF | TRBD2 | 17 | TRBJ2-5 | - | TRBV7-9
TGTGCCTTCCGAAGGGAACGTGGCACTGAAGCTTTCTTT | CAFRRERGTEAFF | - | 13 | TRBJ1-1 | - | TRBV30